This TCR beta chain was recovered during a study of control samples from healthy donors and cancer patients. The method was immunoSEQ multiplex PCR; TCRdb's version includes in-frame clones alone and lacks a portion of them. The data hold some 160,000 clones, with 90% to 95% observed a single time. There are 12 residues in the CDR3. Trimming removed 3 bases from V and 3 bases from J, with 8 bases in between. Germline assignment: CDR1 DFQATT and CDR2 SNEGSKA (reference sequence). The clonotype was recovered from a woman between 35 and 50 years old in good health. Sequenced input: blood. The chain recombines TRBV20-1 with TRBJ2-5, with D unclear. CDR3 in DNA: TGCAGTGCTAGTTGGGTGAAAGAGACCCAGTACTTC. This encodes CSASWVKETQYF.